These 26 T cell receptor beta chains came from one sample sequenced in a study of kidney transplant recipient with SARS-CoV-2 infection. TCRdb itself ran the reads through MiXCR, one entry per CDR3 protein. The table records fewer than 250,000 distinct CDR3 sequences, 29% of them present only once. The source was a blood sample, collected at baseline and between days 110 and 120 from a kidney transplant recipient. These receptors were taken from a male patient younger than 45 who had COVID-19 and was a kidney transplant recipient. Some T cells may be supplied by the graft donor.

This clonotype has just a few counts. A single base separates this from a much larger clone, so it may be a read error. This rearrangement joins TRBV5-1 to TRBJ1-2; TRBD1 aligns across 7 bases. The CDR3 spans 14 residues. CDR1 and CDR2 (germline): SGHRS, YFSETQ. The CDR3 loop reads CANSLDRPNYGYTF. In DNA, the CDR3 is TGCGCCAACAGCTTGGACAGGCCCAACTATGGCTACACCTTC.

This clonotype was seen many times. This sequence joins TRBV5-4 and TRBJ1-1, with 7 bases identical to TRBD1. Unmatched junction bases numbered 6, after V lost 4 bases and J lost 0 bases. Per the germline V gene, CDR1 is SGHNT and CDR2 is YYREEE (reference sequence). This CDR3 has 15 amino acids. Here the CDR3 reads CASSAGTALNTEAFF. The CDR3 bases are TGTGCCAGCAGCGCAGGGACAGCTTTGAACACTGAAGCTTTCTTT.

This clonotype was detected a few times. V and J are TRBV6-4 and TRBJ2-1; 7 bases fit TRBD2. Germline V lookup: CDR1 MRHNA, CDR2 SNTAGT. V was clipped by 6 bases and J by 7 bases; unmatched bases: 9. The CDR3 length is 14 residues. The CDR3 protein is CASSASGLPNEQFF. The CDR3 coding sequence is TGTGCCAGCAGCGCTAGCGGACTACCTAATGAGCAGTTCTTC.

DNA of the CDR3: TGTGCCAGCAGCGAGAAGTATAAGTGCCGAAAGGCCTATGGCTACACCTTC. This translates into CASSEKYKCRKAYGYTF. The gene calls are TRBV7-7 and TRBJ1-2; D is unresolved. The CDR3 has 17 amino acids. Germline CDR1 is SSHAT and CDR2 is FNYEAQ (reference sequence). V lost 5 bases, J lost 4 bases, and 23 bases lay in between.

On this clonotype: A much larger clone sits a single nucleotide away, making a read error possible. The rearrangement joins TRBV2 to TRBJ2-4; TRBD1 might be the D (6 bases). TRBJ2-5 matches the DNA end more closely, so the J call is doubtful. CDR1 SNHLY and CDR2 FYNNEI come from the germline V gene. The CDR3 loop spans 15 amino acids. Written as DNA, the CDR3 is TGTACCAGCAGCCGGGTACAGGGCCCACAAGAGACCCAGTACTTC. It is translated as CTSSRVQGPQETQYF.

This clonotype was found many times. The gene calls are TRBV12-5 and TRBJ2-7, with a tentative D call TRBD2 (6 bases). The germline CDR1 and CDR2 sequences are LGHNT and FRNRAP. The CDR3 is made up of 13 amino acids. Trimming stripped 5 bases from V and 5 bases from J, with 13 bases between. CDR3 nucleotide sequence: TGTGCTAGTGGTACCGGGACTCTAGACGAGCAGTACTTC. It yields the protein CASGTGTLDEQYF.

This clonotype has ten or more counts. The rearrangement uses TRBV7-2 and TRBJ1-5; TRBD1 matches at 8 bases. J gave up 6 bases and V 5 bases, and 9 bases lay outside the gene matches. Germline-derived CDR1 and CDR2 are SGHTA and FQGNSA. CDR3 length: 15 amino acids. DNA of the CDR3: TGTGCCAGCAGCCCATCCGGACAGGGCGGTCAGCCCCAGCATTTT. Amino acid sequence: CASSPSGQGGQPQHF.

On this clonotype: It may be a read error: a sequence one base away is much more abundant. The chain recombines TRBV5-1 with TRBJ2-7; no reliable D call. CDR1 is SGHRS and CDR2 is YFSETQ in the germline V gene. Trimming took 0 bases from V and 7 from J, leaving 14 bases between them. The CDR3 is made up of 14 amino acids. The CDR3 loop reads CASSLEPAGGEQYF. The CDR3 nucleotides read TGCGCCAGCAGCTTGGAGCCGGCAGGTGGAGAGCAGTACTTC.

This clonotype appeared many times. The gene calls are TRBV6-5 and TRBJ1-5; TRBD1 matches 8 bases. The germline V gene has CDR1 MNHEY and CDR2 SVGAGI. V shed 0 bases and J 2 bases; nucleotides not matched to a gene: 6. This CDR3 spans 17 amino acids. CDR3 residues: CASSYSWTGSGNQPQHF. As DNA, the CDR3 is TGTGCCAGCAGTTACTCGTGGACAGGGTCGGGCAATCAGCCCCAGCATTTT.

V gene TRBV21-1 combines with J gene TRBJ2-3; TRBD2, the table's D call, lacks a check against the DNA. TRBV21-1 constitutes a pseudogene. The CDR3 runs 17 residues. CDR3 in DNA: TGTGCCAGCAGCCAGACTATAGCTATAGTCATGCAAGATACGCAGTATTTT. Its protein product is CASSQTIAIVMQDTQYF.

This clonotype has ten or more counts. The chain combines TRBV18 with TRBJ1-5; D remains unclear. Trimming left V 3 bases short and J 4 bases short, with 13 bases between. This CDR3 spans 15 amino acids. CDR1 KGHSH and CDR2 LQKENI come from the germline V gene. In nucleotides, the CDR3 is TGTGCCAGCTCACCCGAGAGCCGGGATAATCAGCCCCAGCATTTT. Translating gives CASSPESRDNQPQHF.

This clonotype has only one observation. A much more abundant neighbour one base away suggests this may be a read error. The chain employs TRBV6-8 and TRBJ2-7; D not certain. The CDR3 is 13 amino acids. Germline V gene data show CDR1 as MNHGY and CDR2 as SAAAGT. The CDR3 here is CASSLGSESEQCV. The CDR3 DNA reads TGTGCCAGCAGTTTAGGGTCGGAAAGTGAGCAGTGCGTC.

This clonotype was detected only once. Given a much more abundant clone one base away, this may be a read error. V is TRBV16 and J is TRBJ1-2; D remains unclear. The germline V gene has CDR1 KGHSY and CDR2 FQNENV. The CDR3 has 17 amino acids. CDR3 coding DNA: TGTGCCAGCAGCGTAGTCCGGGTCGTTAGAAAGACCTATGGCTACGCCTTC. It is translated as CASSVVRVVRKTYGYAF. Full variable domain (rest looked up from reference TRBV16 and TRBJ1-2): GEEVAQTPKHLVRGEGQKAKLYCAPIKGHSYVFWYQQVLKNEFKFLISFQNENVFDETGMPKERFSAKCLPNSPCSLEIQATKLEDSAVYFCASSVVRVVRKTYGYAFGSGTRLTVV.

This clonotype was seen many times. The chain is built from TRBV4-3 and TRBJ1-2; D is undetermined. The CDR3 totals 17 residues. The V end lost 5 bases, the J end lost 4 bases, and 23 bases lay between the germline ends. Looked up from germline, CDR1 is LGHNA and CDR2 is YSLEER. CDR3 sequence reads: CASSFVSGRRKTYGYTF. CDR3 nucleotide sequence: TGCGCCAGCAGCTTTGTATCAGGACGTCGAAAGACCTATGGCTACACCTTC.

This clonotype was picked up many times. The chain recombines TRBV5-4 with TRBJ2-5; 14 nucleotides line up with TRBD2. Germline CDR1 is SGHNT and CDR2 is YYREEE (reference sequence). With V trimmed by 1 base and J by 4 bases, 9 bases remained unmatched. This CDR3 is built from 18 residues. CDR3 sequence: CASSLQLGLAGVRETQYF. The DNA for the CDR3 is TGTGCCAGCAGCTTGCAGTTGGGACTAGCGGGAGTGAGAGAGACCCAGTACTTC.

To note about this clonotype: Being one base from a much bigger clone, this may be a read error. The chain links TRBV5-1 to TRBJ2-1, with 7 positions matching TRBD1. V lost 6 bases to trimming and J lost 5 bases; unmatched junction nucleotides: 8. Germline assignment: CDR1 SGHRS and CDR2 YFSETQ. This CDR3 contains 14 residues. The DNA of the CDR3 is TGCGCCAGCACCCGGCCTGGGACAGACAATGAGCAGTTCTTC. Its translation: CASTRPGTDNEQFF.

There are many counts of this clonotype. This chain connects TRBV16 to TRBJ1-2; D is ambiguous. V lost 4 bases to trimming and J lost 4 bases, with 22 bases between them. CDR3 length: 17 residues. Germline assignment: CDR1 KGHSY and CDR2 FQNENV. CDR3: CASSLGPVVRKTYGYTF. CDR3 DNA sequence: TGTGCCAGCAGCCTCGGTCCGGTCGTTAGAAAGACCTATGGCTACACCTTC.

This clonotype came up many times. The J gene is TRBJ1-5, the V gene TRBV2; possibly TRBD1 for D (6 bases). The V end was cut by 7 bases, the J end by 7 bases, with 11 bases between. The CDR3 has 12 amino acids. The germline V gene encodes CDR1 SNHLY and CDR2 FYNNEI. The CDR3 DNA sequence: TGTGCCAGCACTAGAGACAGGCAGCCCCAGCATTTT. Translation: CASTRDRQPQHF. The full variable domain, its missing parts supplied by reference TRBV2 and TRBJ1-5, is EPEVTQTPSHQVTQMGQEVILRCVPISNHLYFYWYRQILGQKVEFLVSFYNNEISEKSEIFDDQFSVERPDGSNFTLKIRSTKLEDSAMYFCASTRDRQPQHFGDGTRLSIL.

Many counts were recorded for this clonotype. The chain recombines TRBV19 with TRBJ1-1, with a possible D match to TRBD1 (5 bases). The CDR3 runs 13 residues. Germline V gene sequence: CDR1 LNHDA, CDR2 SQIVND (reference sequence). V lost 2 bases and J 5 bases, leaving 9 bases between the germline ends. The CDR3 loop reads CASSILGGTEAFF. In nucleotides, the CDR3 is TGTGCCAGTAGTATACTGGGGGGTACTGAAGCTTTCTTT.

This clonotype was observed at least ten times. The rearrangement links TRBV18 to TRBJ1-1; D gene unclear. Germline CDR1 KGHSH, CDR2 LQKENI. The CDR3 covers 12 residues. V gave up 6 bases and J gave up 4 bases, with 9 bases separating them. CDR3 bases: TGTGCCAGCTCCCACGGACGCACTGAAGCTTTCTTT. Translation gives CASSHGRTEAFF.

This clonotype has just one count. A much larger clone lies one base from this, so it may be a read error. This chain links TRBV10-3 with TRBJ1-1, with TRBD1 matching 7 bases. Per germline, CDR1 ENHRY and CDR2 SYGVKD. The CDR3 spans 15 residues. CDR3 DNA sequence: TGTGCCGTCAGGGGGGGGCAGGGTGTGAACACTGAAGCTTTCTTT. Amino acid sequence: CAVRGGQGVNTEAFF.

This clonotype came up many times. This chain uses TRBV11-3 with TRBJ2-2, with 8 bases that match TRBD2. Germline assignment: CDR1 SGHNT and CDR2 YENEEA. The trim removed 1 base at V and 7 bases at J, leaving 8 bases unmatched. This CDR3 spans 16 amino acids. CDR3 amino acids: CASSLGVAGSGGELFF. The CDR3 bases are TGTGCCAGCAGCTTAGGCGTAGCGGGAAGCGGCGGGGAGCTGTTTTTT.

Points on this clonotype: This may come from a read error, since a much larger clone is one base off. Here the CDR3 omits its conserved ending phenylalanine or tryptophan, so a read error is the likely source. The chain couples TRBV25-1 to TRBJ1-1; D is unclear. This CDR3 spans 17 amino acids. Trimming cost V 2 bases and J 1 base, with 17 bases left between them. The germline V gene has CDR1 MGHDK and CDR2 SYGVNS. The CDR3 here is CASSERPSSLGNTEAFS. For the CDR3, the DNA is TGTGCCAGCAGTGAACGACCTTCGTCCCTTGGGAACACTGAAGCTTTCTCT.

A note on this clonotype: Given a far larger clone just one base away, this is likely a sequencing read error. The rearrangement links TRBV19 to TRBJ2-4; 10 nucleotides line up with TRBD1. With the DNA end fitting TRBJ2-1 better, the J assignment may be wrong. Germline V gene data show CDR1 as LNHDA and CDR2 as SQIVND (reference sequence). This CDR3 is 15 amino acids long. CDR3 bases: TGTGCCAGTACCTCCCGGGACAGGGGATACAATGGGCAGTTCTTC. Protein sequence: CASTSRDRGYNGQFF.

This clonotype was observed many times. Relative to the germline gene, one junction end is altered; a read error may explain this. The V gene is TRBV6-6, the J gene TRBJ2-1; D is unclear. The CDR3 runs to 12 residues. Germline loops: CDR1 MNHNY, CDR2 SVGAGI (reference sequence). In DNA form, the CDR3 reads TGTGCCAGCAGCCGCCCCTATAATGAGCAGTTCTTC. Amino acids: CASSRPYNEQFF.

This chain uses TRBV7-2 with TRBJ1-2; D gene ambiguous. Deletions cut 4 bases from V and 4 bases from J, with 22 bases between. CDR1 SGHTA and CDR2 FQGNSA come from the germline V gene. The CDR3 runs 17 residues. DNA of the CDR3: TGTGCCAGCAGCTGGGCCTCCAGAGACGGAAGGACCTATGGCTACACCTTC. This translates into CASSWASRDGRTYGYTF.